This T cell receptor beta chain derives from a study of blood T cell repertoires in COVID-19. The CDR3 sequence is 13 residues long. V lost 11 bases to trimming and J lost 5 bases, with 16 bases between them. Germline CDR1 and CDR2: MNHNY and SVGAGI (reference sequence). TCRdb's table, derived via immunoSEQ multiplex PCR, lists solely in-frame clones and lacks some. The sample has tens of thousands of clones; more than 85% are singletons. V usage is TRBV6-6 and J usage is TRBJ1-5; no reliable D call. The source of this sequence is a man aged 45-65 years in a cohort sampled during active COVID-19. The sample consisted of peripheral blood. Written as DNA, the CDR3 is TGTGCCGCCACCGGAGTCGGTGATCAGCCCCAGCATTTT. Translating it yields CAATGVGDQPQHF.